The 23 T cell receptor beta chains presented below share a single source sample, sequenced in a study of blood T cell repertoires in COVID-19 (TCRdb year 2020). Receptor amplification or capture employed the immunoSEQ multiplex PCR assay. TCRdb provides this immuneACCESS table in a form limited to in-frame rearrangements. Some clones are lacking; in checked studies, under half of them reflect an unresolved V gene, and why the rest are absent is not known. In this sample the table shows more than 25,000 clones, around 90% of which occur a single time. The ten top clones hold 2.5% to 3% of the sample. Sequencing was done on a sample of peripheral blood. The receptors were gathered from a human donor in a cohort sampled during active COVID-19.

V usage is TRBV2 and J usage is TRBJ1-4; D might be TRBD1 (6 bases). V was pared by 5 bases and J by 5 bases, with 9 bases between. Germline loops: CDR1 SNHLY, CDR2 FYNNEI. The CDR3 is made up of 13 amino acids. The CDR3 coding sequence is TGTGCCAGCAGTCGGACAGTAAATGAAAAACTGTTTTTT. Residues: CASSRTVNEKLFF.

The V call is TRBV24-1, the J call TRBJ1-6; the D gene is possibly TRBD1 (6 bases). This CDR3 region has 18 residues. V was cut by 4 bases and J by 1 base, with 16 bases left in between. Germline CDR1 KGHDR, CDR2 SFDVKD. As DNA, the CDR3 is TGTGCCACCAGTGAATCCAGTCAGGGGTGGTCCTATAATTCACCCCTCCACTTT. This gives the protein CATSESSQGWSYNSPLHF.

The chain employs TRBV18 and TRBJ1-2; 7 bases align to TRBD1. Germline values: CDR1 KGHSH, CDR2 LQKENI. With V trimmed by 3 bases and J by 1 base, 2 bases remained unmatched. The CDR3 is 14 residues long. In DNA form, the CDR3 reads TGTGCCAGCTCACCGGGACAGAATAACTATGGCTACACCTTC. Its translation is CASSPGQNNYGYTF.

The V call is TRBV5-1, the J call TRBJ2-3; possible D gene TRBD1, 5 bases. Germline-derived CDR1 and CDR2 are SGHRS and YFSETQ. This CDR3 is 16 amino acids long. V was cut by 1 base and J by 4 bases, with 16 bases left in between. The CDR3 loop reads CASSLWGGGEADTQYF. The CDR3 coding sequence is TGCGCCAGCAGCTTGTGGGGCGGTGGCGAGGCAGATACGCAGTATTTT.

J is TRBJ1-1 and V is TRBV6-5; 7 positions match TRBD1. Germline assignment: CDR1 MNHEY and CDR2 SVGAGI. With 0 bases clipped from V and 0 bases from J, the junction kept 1 base outside the gene matches. The CDR3 extends over 15 amino acids. The chain's CDR3 is CASSYSTGLNTEAFF. In DNA form, the CDR3 reads TGTGCCAGCAGTTACTCGACAGGGTTGAACACTGAAGCTTTCTTT.

The V call is TRBV10-2, the J call TRBJ2-7; maybe TRBD2 (6 bases). The V gene lost 5 bases and the J gene lost 4 bases, with 15 bases spanning the gap. The germline gives CDR1 WSHSY, CDR2 SAAADI. The CDR3 is 14 residues long. CDR3 protein: CASSLASAQYEQYF. In DNA, the CDR3 is TGCGCCAGCAGTTTGGCTAGCGCCCAGTACGAGCAGTACTTC.

The rearrangement links TRBV11-2 to TRBJ1-4, with 7 bases lining up with TRBD1. CDR3 length equals 14 residues. J was trimmed by 8 bases and V by 6 bases; bases with no gene match: 9. Germline V CDR1 and CDR2: SGHAT, FQNNGV. This CDR3 is CASRDGQGGEKLFF. CDR3 sequence (DNA): TGTGCCAGCAGGGACGGGCAAGGGGGCGAAAAACTGTTTTTT.

In nucleotides, the CDR3 is TGTGCCAGCAGCCAACAGATAGGGGGCTATGGCTACACCTTC. Protein sequence: CASSQQIGGYGYTF. This rearrangement joins TRBV16 to TRBJ1-2; the D gene is possibly TRBD1 (6 bases). From germline, CDR1 is KGHSY and CDR2 FQNENV. CDR3 length equals 14 residues. The V and J ends lost 2 bases and 4 bases respectively, with 11 bases between them. Combining the CDR3 with reference TRBV16 and TRBJ1-2 gives the whole variable domain GEEVAQTPKHLVRGEGQKAKLYCAPIKGHSYVFWYQQVLKNEFKFLISFQNENVFDETGMPKERFSAKCLPNSPCSLEIQATKLEDSAVYFCASSQQIGGYGYTFGSGTRLTVV.

The table lists this clone with a few counts. V and J are TRBV5-1 and TRBJ2-3; maybe TRBD1 (6 bases). The CDR3 contains 13 residues. V was cut by 3 bases and J by 5 bases, with 10 bases left in between. Germline loops: CDR1 SGHRS, CDR2 YFSETQ. The CDR3 is CASSWAGVDTQYF. The CDR3 nucleotides read TGCGCCAGCAGCTGGGCAGGGGTAGATACGCAGTATTTT.

This CDR3 is CASSLAVRGNTEAFF. The CDR3 nucleotides read TGCGCCAGCAGCTTGGCTGTCCGGGGAAACACTGAAGCTTTCTTT. The chain employs TRBV5-1 and TRBJ1-1; D is unclear. From germline, CDR1 is SGHRS and CDR2 YFSETQ. Trimming shortened V by 0 bases and J by 2 bases, and 11 bases separated the two germline ends. The CDR3 extends over 15 amino acids.

This rearrangement joins TRBV11-1 to TRBJ1-2; D gene ambiguous. Germline assignment: CDR1 SGHAT and CDR2 FQDESV (reference sequence). There are 11 residues in the CDR3. The germline V and J ends were trimmed by 5 bases and 7 bases, with 8 bases remaining between them. The CDR3 DNA sequence: TGTGCCAGCAGCCGCCTCAGTGGCTACACCTTC. Protein product: CASSRLSGYTF.

The J gene is TRBJ2-5, the V gene TRBV6-6, with 7 bases aligning to TRBD1. CDR3 length: 14 amino acids. V trimming: 3 bases; J trimming: 5 bases; junction bases outside the gene matches: 6. Germline V CDR1 and CDR2: MNHNY, SVGAGI (reference sequence). The CDR3 DNA follows: TGTGCCAGCAGTTATCCCGGGACAGTTGAGACCCAGTACTTC. This sequence encodes CASSYPGTVETQYF.

This chain connects TRBV7-8 to TRBJ1-6, with D possibly TRBD1 on 6 matching bases. The germline V and J ends were trimmed by 4 bases and 6 bases, with 19 bases remaining between them. The CDR3 contains 17 residues. The V gene's germline CDR1 is SGHVS and CDR2 FQNEAQ. As DNA, the CDR3 is TGTGCCAGCAGCTATCAGGCTGTGGGGGCAAGTAATTCACCCCTCCACTTT. Its protein is CASSYQAVGASNSPLHF. Using reference TRBV7-8 and TRBJ1-6 for the parts outside the CDR3, the full variable domain is GAGVSQSPRYKVAKRGQDVALRCDPISGHVSLFWYQQALGQGPEFLTYFQNEAQLDKSGLPSDRFFAERPEGSVSTLKIQRTQQEDSAVYLCASSYQAVGASNSPLHFGNGTRLTVT.

The rearrangement joins TRBV21-1 to TRBJ2-3; TRBD2, the table's D call, was not compared with the DNA. TRBV21-1 is flagged as a pseudogene. The CDR3 length is 16 residues. The CDR3 DNA reads TGTGCCAGCAGCAACGGCCCGCGGCCTAGCACAGATACGCAGTATTTT. Its protein product is CASSNGPRPSTDTQYF.

V and J are TRBV21-1 and TRBJ1-2. TRBV21-1 is assigned pseudogene status. The length of the CDR3 is 12 residues. The DNA for the CDR3 is TGTGCCAGCAGCAAAGCGGGACTTGGCTACACCTTC. It translates to CASSKAGLGYTF.

In its sample, this clone was seen a few times. The chain combines TRBV7-6 with TRBJ1-5; TRBD1 matches at 10 bases. CDR3 length: 15 amino acids. Germline V gene sequence: CDR1 SGHVS, CDR2 FNYEAQ. Trimming cost V 4 bases and J 3 bases; bases outside gene matches: 3. The CDR3 spells CASSSGTGDNQPQHF. CDR3 DNA sequence: TGTGCCAGCAGCTCCGGGACAGGGGACAATCAGCCCCAGCATTTT.

Only one count was recorded for this clone. The chain employs TRBV9 and TRBJ1-4, with D possibly matching TRBD1 (6 bases). This CDR3 has 15 residues. CDR1 and CDR2 from the germline V gene are SGDLS and YYNGEE. Trimming cost V 3 bases and J 7 bases, with 16 bases left between them. DNA for the CDR3: TGTGCCAGCAGCGAGGGGGACAAGAATATTGAAAAACTGTTTTTT. This codes for CASSEGDKNIEKLFF.

CDR3 nucleotides: TGTGCCAGCAGCTTAAAACCCCGTGGAGGCTATCCCCACTCCAAAGCCGAGCTGGATGAGCAGTTCTTC. It yields the protein CASSLKPRGGYPHSKAELDEQFF. The V gene is TRBV7-3, the J gene TRBJ2-1; D is perhaps TRBD2 (5 bases). Germline CDR1 and CDR2: SGHTA and FQGTGA. V lost 1 base, J lost 8 bases, and 39 bases lay in between. This CDR3 region has 23 residues.

This clone has only a few counts. In nucleotides, the CDR3 is TGTGCCAGCAGCCCGAACCTCGGACTAGGGTACAATGAGCAGTTCTTC. It translates to CASSPNLGLGYNEQFF. This rearrangement joins TRBV7-9 to TRBJ2-1; the match to TRBD2 covers 7 bases. This CDR3 comprises 16 residues. Germline lookup yields CDR1 SEHNR and CDR2 FQNEAQ (reference sequence). The trim removed 5 bases at V and 4 bases at J, leaving 11 bases unmatched.

The sample holds a few counts of this clone. The J gene is TRBJ1-3, the V gene TRBV6-6, with TRBD1 identical over 8 bases. The V and J ends lost 5 bases and 3 bases, in that order; junction bases with no gene match: 3. Germline CDR1 MNHNY, CDR2 SVGAGI (reference sequence). The CDR3 is 14 residues long. DNA of the CDR3: TGTGCCAGCAGTCAGGGGGCAGTTGGAAACACCATATATTTT. Protein: CASSQGAVGNTIYF.

The chain combines TRBV19 with TRBJ1-5, with D possibly being TRBD1 (5 bases). This CDR3 comprises 15 residues. From germline, CDR1 is LNHDA and CDR2 SQIVND (reference sequence). V was pared by 2 bases and J by 4 bases, with 12 bases between. The CDR3, as DNA: TGTGCCAGTAGTATAATGGCAGGGCCTAATCAGCCCCAGCATTTT. It specifies CASSIMAGPNQPQHF.

The chain carries TRBV18 and TRBJ2-1; D is possibly TRBD2 (7 bases). The V end lost 2 bases, the J end lost 3 bases, and 17 bases lay between the germline ends. Germline CDR1 and CDR2: KGHSH and LQKENI. The CDR3 runs to 17 residues. This CDR3 is CASSPAGAGAYYNEQFF. The CDR3 DNA is TGTGCCAGCTCACCAGCTGGGGCGGGGGCCTACTACAATGAGCAGTTCTTC.

The chain is built from TRBV4-1 and TRBJ1-4; D not certain. The CDR3 loop spans 17 amino acids. Trimming cost V 1 base and J 4 bases, with 16 bases left between them. Per germline, CDR1 MGHRA and CDR2 YSYEKL. The CDR3 DNA is TGCGCCAGCAGCCAAGCCCCACAGAACAGAGATAATGAAAAACTGTTTTTT. Its translation: CASSQAPQNRDNEKLFF.